A selection of T cell receptor beta chains follows, all from one sample in a study of CD8+ T cells in alopecia areata. Assay used: immunoSEQ multiplex PCR; TCRdb lists only in-frame clones, some missing. The sample contains about 180,000 clones, 50% to 70% of which appear only once. The starting material was CD4+ T cells sorted from blood, obtained at week 0. These receptors came from a human donor with alopecia areata. CDR3s include the opening cysteine and the closing phenylalanine or tryptophan. D genes are given only for firm matches. Where a row states a size, it is once, few, many or the class of an expanded clone; other rows omit it.

d_call	v_call	clone_size	j_call	cdr3_nt	cdr3_aa
-	TRBV15	-	TRBJ1-1	TGTGCCACCACCGTGGGGGGCACTGAAGCTTTCTTT	CATTVGGTEAFF
-	TRBV11-2	-	TRBJ2-3	TGTGCCAGCAGCTTTCGCCAGGCGGGGAGCACAGATACGCAGTATTTT	CASSFRQAGSTDTQYF
-	TRBV30	-	TRBJ2-3	TGTGCCTGGAGTCGGACCACAGATACGCAGTATTTT	CAWSRTTDTQYF
-	TRBV29-1	-	TRBJ1-1	TGCAGCGTTGACAGGGAGAACACTGAAGCTTTCTTT	CSVDRENTEAFF
-	TRBV7-2	-	TRBJ2-3	TGTGCCTCCCGATCCAGACCTGGCACAGATACGCAGTATTTT	CASRSRPGTDTQYF
-	TRBV29-1	-	TRBJ1-4	TGCAGCGTTCGACAGGTCATTAATGAAAAACTGTTTTTT	CSVRQVINEKLFF
-	TRBV29-1	-	TRBJ1-1	TGCAGCGTTGAGGTCCGGGGGCTTGAAGCTTTCTTT	CSVEVRGLEAFF
TRBD1	TRBV5-1	-	TRBJ2-4	TGCGCCAGCAGCTTGGCTGGGACAGGATCGCAGTACTTC	CASSLAGTGSQYF
-	TRBV5-1	-	TRBJ1-3	TGCGCCAGCAGCTTGGGGGCTGGAAACACCATATATTTT	CASSLGAGNTIYF
-	TRBV7-2	-	TRBJ2-6	TGTGCCAGCACGCAAGAGTGGGGTCCGGGGGCCAACGTCCTGACTTTC	CASTQEWGPGANVLTF
-	TRBV30	-	TRBJ1-4	TGTGCCTGGAGTGTACCGGGGGTTGGGGATGAAAAACTGTTTTTT	CAWSVPGVGDEKLFF
-	TRBV7-2	-	TRBJ2-7	TGTGCCAGCCGGGGTTCCTACGAGCAGTACTTC	CASRGSYEQYF
-	TRBV30	-	TRBJ1-3	TGTGCCTGGAGTGTAAGACTTGCCGGCGGCGACTCTGGAAACACCATATATTTT	CAWSVRLAGGDSGNTIYF
-	TRBV29-1	-	TRBJ1-5	TGCAGCGTTGCTCCAGGGGATAATCAGCCCCAGCATTTT	CSVAPGDNQPQHF
TRBD1	TRBV29-1	once	TRBJ1-5	TGCAGCGTTCGGACCGGGACAGATCAGCCCCAGCATTTT	CSVRTGTDQPQHF
TRBD1	TRBV5-6	-	TRBJ1-4	TGTGCCAGCAGCTTGTGGACAGGGACCAAGGCTAATGAAAAACTGTTTTTT	CASSLWTGTKANEKLFF
-	TRBV29-1	few	TRBJ1-1	TGCAGCGCCTTTGCTGGGGTGGGCACTGTATTCCCTGAAGCTTTCTTT	CSAFAGVGTVFPEAFF
-	TRBV5-1	-	TRBJ2-3	TGCGCCAGCAGCTTAGGATCAGATACGCAGTATTTT	CASSLGSDTQYF
-	TRBV11-3	-	TRBJ1-2	TGTGCCAGCAGCTTAGCCTTACAGGGTCCCGCTAACTATGGCTACACCTTC	CASSLALQGPANYGYTF
-	TRBV11-2	-	TRBJ2-7	TGTGCCAGCAGCTTAGCGGGTCCAGGGCCAGCGGCCTACGAGCAGTACTTC	CASSLAGPGPAAYEQYF
-	TRBV29-1	-	TRBJ2-3	TGCAGCGTTGAGTACAGCGGAGACCCCACAGATACGCAGTATTTT	CSVEYSGDPTDTQYF
TRBD2	TRBV4-3	-	TRBJ2-1	TGCGCCAGCAGCCAGCTACTAGCGGGGGGCCGCTCCTACAATGAGCAGTTCTTC	CASSQLLAGGRSYNEQFF
-	TRBV5-6	-	TRBJ1-6	TGTGCCAGCACCTATAGCGTGGGGGTCGCCTTTTCACCCCTCCACTTT	CASTYSVGVAFSPLHF
-	TRBV29-1	once	TRBJ2-6	TGCAGCGTGAAGCTGACTGGGGCCAACGTCCTGACTTTC	CSVKLTGANVLTF
-	TRBV5-4	-	TRBJ2-3	TGTGCCAGCAGCTTGACACCCACAGATACGCAGTATTTT	CASSLTPTDTQYF
TRBD1	TRBV30	-	TRBJ2-5	TGTGCCTGGGGAGGACAGGGGTCGGAGACCCAGTACTTC	CAWGGQGSETQYF
-	TRBV7-3	-	TRBJ2-7	TGTGCCAGCAGCTTATACCGGGATGGCGAGCAGTACTTC	CASSLYRDGEQYF
TRBD1	TRBV30	-	TRBJ1-3	TGTGCCTCGGGACAGGGGGTCTCTGGAAACACCATATATTTT	CASGQGVSGNTIYF
TRBD1	TRBV5-1	-	TRBJ2-7	TGCGCCAGCAGCTTGGCCGGGACAGACTACGAGCAGTACTTC	CASSLAGTDYEQYF
-	TRBV29-1	-	TRBJ2-6	TGCAGCGTCACCTTACCCTCTGGGGCCAACGTCCTGACTTTC	CSVTLPSGANVLTF
-	TRBV29-1	-	TRBJ2-7	TGCAGCGTTCGTCCTGGGCACTCCTACGAGCAGTACTTC	CSVRPGHSYEQYF
TRBD2	TRBV2	-	TRBJ2-1	TGTGCCAGCAGCCGAACGACTAGCGGGGGGAACAATGAGCAGTTCTTC	CASSRTTSGGNNEQFF
TRBD1	TRBV7-2	-	TRBJ2-5	TGTGCCAGCAGCTTAGCGCTGGGACAGGGGGACTTC	CASSLALGQGDF
-	TRBV9	-	TRBJ1-1	TGTGCCAGCAGCGTAGATCCGAGGGTGTACACTGAAGCTTTCTTT	CASSVDPRVYTEAFF
-	TRBV10-3	-	TRBJ1-1	TGTGCCATCAGTGAGACCCTGCCGGGGACCAGGAGCGCTGAAGCTTTCTTT	CAISETLPGTRSAEAFF
TRBD2	TRBV7-2	-	TRBJ2-1	TGTGCCAGCAGCACCCACGAGACTAGCGGGGGTTACAATGAGCAGTTCTTC	CASSTHETSGGYNEQFF
-	TRBV9	-	TRBJ2-7	TGTGCCAGCAGCGTAGCTGGGGGGAACGAGCAGTACTTC	CASSVAGGNEQYF
-	TRBV7-2	-	TRBJ2-1	TGTGCCAGCAGCTTAGAGCTTTATGAGCAGTTCTTC	CASSLELYEQFF
TRBD1	TRBV5-6	-	TRBJ2-6	TGTGCCAGCAGCTTCGGGACAGCTGGGGCCAACGTCCTGACTTTC	CASSFGTAGANVLTF
-	TRBV30	few	TRBJ2-3	TGTGCCTGGACAATTGGAGATACGCAGTATTTT	CAWTIGDTQYF
-	TRBV2	-	TRBJ2-7	TGTGCCAGCAGTGAATTGTACGAGCAGTACTTC	CASSELYEQYF
-	TRBV7-2	few	TRBJ1-2	TGTGCCAGCAGCCCGGGACAAGTTGGGCGGGACGCTTACGGCTACACCTTC	CASSPGQVGRDAYGYTF
-	TRBV9	-	TRBJ1-6	TGTGCCAGCAGCGATCGGGGAACAAATTCACCCCTCCACTTT	CASSDRGTNSPLHF
-	TRBV7-2	-	TRBJ1-1	TGTGCCAGCAGCTTATTCGCTGAAGCTTTCTTT	CASSLFAEAFF
-	TRBV30	few	TRBJ1-4	TGTGCCTGGAGAGCTCGGGAAAAACTGTTTTTT	CAWRAREKLFF
-	TRBV20-1	-	TRBJ2-7	TGCAGTGCTAGAGTTGACGAGCAGTACTTC	CSARVDEQYF